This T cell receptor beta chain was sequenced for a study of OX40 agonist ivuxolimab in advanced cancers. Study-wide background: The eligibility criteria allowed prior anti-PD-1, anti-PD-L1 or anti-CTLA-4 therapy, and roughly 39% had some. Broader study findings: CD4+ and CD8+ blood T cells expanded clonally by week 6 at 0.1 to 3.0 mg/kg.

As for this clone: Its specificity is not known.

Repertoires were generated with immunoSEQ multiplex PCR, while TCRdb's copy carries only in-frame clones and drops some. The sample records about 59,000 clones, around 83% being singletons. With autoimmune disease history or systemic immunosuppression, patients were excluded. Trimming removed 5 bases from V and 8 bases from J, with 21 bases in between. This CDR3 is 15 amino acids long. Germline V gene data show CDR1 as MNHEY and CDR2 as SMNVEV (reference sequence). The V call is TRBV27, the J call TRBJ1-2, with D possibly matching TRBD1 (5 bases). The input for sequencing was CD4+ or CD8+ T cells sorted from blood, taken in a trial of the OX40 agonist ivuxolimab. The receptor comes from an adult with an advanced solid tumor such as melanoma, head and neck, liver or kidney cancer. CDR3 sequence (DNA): TGTGCCAGCAGTCACCGGGAGGGGCCGAGGGGAGGCTACACCTTC. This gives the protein CASSHREGPRGGYTF.